This T cell receptor beta chain was documented in a study of T cells in tuberculosis. Study-level results: Using the GMM-specific repertoire gave under 90% accuracy versus about 64% with motifs. Smaller alpha distances in active tuberculosis partly reflected shorter CDR3-alpha lengths.

Some clones are missing from TCRdb's copy, which holds only in-frame ones; the method was immunoSEQ multiplex PCR. Of 20,000 to 25,000 clones detected, 85% to 90% appear once; the ten largest clones hold about 15%. As regards this clone: Its antigen is still unknown.

Source material: PBMCs. This clonotype was obtained from a donor aged 5-35 years with latent tuberculosis or without tuberculosis infection.

CDR3 nucleotides: TGCAGCGTCTTACCGGGACTAGCGGGGGCTGAGCAGTTCTTC. It translates to CSVLPGLAGAEQFF. The chain combines TRBV29-1 with TRBJ2-1, with 14 nucleotides matching TRBD2. CDR1 and CDR2 (germline): SQVTM, ANQGSEA. The CDR3 has 14 residues. V lost 6 bases and J lost 9; bases outside the gene matches: 7.